This is a list of T cell receptor beta chains from one sample in a study of T cell responses to AZD1222 COVID-19 vaccine. TCRdb's copy holds only in-frame clones and misses some; the assay was immunoSEQ multiplex PCR. The profile shows about 160,000 clones, approximately 90% of them singletons. Source: peripheral blood, taken on day 0 of MenACWY control vaccination. These receptors all come from an adult in good health. Both conserved end residues are part of each CDR3. Each record gives: clone size, CDR3 length, D gene, J gene, V gene, CDR3 DNA, CDR3 protein. D genes are given only for firm matches. Clone size is shown for a subset of rows, as once, few, many or a class of expanded clone.

>NA|13|NA|TRBJ1-6|TRBV3-1/TRBV3-2
TGTGCCAGCAGACGCGGGGCTAATTCACCCCTCCACTTT
CASRRGANSPLHF
>NA|14|TRBD1|TRBJ1-1|TRBV28
TGTGCCAGCAGTCAGGGGGGGCCCGGGACTGAAGCTTTCTTT
CASSQGGPGTEAFF
>NA|16|TRBD1|TRBJ1-6|TRBV5-1
TGCGCCAGCAGCTCAGACAGGGGGCGCCGGGTTTCACCCCTCCACTTT
CASSSDRGRRVSPLHF
>NA|15|NA|TRBJ1-2|TRBV19
TGTGCCAGTAGTATCGGGAGGGACTTAATATATGGCTACACCTTC
CASSIGRDLIYGYTF
>NA|14|NA|TRBJ1-6|TRBV9
TGTGCCAGCAGCATCAGGCAGATAGACTCACCCCTCCACTTT
CASSIRQIDSPLHF
>NA|17|NA|TRBJ2-1|TRBV7-9
TGTGCCAGCAGCTTAGCGGCAGACATCAAGCACTACAATGAGCAGTTCTTC
CASSLAADIKHYNEQFF
>NA|18|TRBD1|TRBJ1-2|TRBV27
TGTGCCACCACTATGACCCCCCACTCATACGGACAGGCTGATGGCTACACCTTC
CATTMTPHSYGQADGYTF
>NA|12|NA|TRBJ2-2|TRBV27
TGTGCCAGCAGTTTAGGGTCCGGGGAGCTGTTTTTT
CASSLGSGELFF
>NA|15|NA|TRBJ2-2|TRBV18
TGTGCCAGCTCACCCGGGCAGACAAACACCGGGGAGCTGTTTTTT
CASSPGQTNTGELFF
>NA|12|NA|TRBJ2-5|TRBV19
TGTGCCAGTAGTACTCCGGGCCAGACCCAGTACTTC
CASSTPGQTQYF
>NA|15|TRBD2|TRBJ2-3|TRBV7-3
TGTGCCAGCAGTCCGGGACTAGCGGGAGCAGATACGCAGTATTTT
CASSPGLAGADTQYF
>few|17|NA|TRBJ2-3|TRBV4-1
TGCGCCAGCAGCCCCCAAGGGGAGGCACCTAGCACAGATACGCAGTATTTT
CASSPQGEAPSTDTQYF
>NA|16|NA|TRBJ2-4|TRBV5-6
TGTGCCAGCAGCTTGGTCACAAGGGCCCTTTCGGGCATTCAGTACTTC
CASSLVTRALSGIQYF
>NA|18|TRBD2|TRBJ2-1|TRBV7-8
TGTGCCAGCAGCTTGCTAAGGGGCGGGAGCGGGGCCCTCCATGAGCAGTTCTTC
CASSLLRGGSGALHEQFF
>NA|14|TRBD1|TRBJ1-2|TRBV7-2
TGTGCCAGCAGCCACAGGGGGTCCAACTATGGCTACACCTTC
CASSHRGSNYGYTF
>NA|14|NA|TRBJ1-1|TRBV24-1
TGTGCCACCCCGGGGCCGGACACGAACACTGAAGCTTTCTTT
CATPGPDTNTEAFF
>NA|15|TRBD2|TRBJ2-7|TRBV11-2
TGTGCCAGCAGCTTAGATCTAGCGGGGGACTACGAGCAGTACTTC
CASSLDLAGDYEQYF
>few|14|NA|TRBJ1-2|TRBV6-1
TGTGCCAGCAGTGAAGATTTAGTGATATTAGGCTACACCTTC
CASSEDLVILGYTF
>once|13|NA|TRBJ1-5|TRBV19
TGTGCCAGTAGTCTCCAGGGAAGACAGCCCCAGCATTTT
CASSLQGRQPQHF
>NA|14|NA|TRBJ2-7|TRBV7-9
TGTGCCAGCAGCTTATCCAGGGGTTCCTACGAGCAGTACTTC
CASSLSRGSYEQYF
>NA|16|TRBD2|TRBJ2-3|TRBV29-1
TGCAGCGTCGCTGGTGCCAGCGGGAGGGACACAGATACGCAGTATTTT
CSVAGASGRDTDTQYF
>NA|12|TRBD1|TRBJ2-7|TRBV5-6
TGTGCCAGCAGTTACAGGGGGCCCGAGCAGTACTTC
CASSYRGPEQYF
>NA|12|NA|TRBJ2-3|TRBV12-3/TRBV12-4
TGTGCCAGCAGGTATCGCTTGAAGACGCAGTATTTT
CASRYRLKTQYF
>NA|14|NA|TRBJ1-4|TRBV15
TGTGCCACCAGCAGAGATCGGGGGGGAGAAAAACTGTTTTTT
CATSRDRGGEKLFF
>NA|14|TRBD1|TRBJ1-1|TRBV5-1
TGCGCCAGCAGCCCGGGACAGGTGAACACTGAAGCTTTCTTT
CASSPGQVNTEAFF
>NA|13|NA|TRBJ2-3|TRBV12-3/TRBV12-4
TGTGCCAGCAGTTTAGGCGCGGGAGATACGCAGTATTTT
CASSLGAGDTQYF
>NA|11|NA|TRBJ2-3|TRBV12-3/TRBV12-4
TGTGCCAGCAGCCCGACAGATACGCAGTATTTT
CASSPTDTQYF
>NA|12|NA|TRBJ2-7|TRBV6-5
TGTGCCAGCAGCCTCCGGGACGGCGAGCAGTACTTC
CASSLRDGEQYF
>NA|14|NA|TRBJ1-4|TRBV11-1
TGTGCCAGCAGCCACGCAGTGATGGGGGAAAAACTGTTTTTT
CASSHAVMGEKLFF
>NA|14|NA|TRBJ2-1|TRBV5-8
TGTGCCAGCAGCTTGGGATCCGTATTTGGTGAGCAGTTCTTC
CASSLGSVFGEQFF
>NA|14|NA|TRBJ1-4|TRBV28
TGTGCCAGCAGGCCACAGGGTTCTAATGAAAAACTGTTTTTT
CASRPQGSNEKLFF
>NA|14|NA|TRBJ1-6|TRBV3-1/TRBV3-2
TGTGCCAGCAGCCAGGAGAGTTGGAATTCACCCCTCCACTTT
CASSQESWNSPLHF
>NA|12|NA|TRBJ2-5|TRBV21-1
TGTGCCAGCTGGGACAGCCAAGAGACCCAGTACTTC
CASWDSQETQYF
>NA|14|TRBD2|TRBJ2-7|TRBV30
TGTGCCTGGACCTCGGGGGGTTTCGCCTACGAGCAGTACTTC
CAWTSGGFAYEQYF
>NA|13|NA|TRBJ2-5|TRBV4-2
TGTGCCAGCAGCCAAGTTAGAGGAGAGACCCAGTACTTC
CASSQVRGETQYF
>NA|12|NA|TRBJ1-2|TRBV12-3/TRBV12-4
TGTGCCAGCAGTCCTGGGGTATATGGCTACACCTTC
CASSPGVYGYTF
>NA|15|TRBD2|TRBJ2-1|TRBV18
TGTGCCAGCTCACCGAACGGACTAGCGGACAATGAGCAGTTCTTC
CASSPNGLADNEQFF
>NA|15|TRBD1|TRBJ1-2|TRBV3-1/TRBV3-2
TGTGCCAGCAGCCAAGGAGCCCGACAGGGATATGGCTACACCTTC
CASSQGARQGYGYTF
>NA|16|TRBD2|TRBJ2-3|TRBV28
TGTGCCAGCAGCCCCCCCCTAGCGGCCCGCACAGATACGCAGTATTTT
CASSPPLAARTDTQYF
>NA|13|NA|TRBJ1-1|TRBV5-1
TGCGCCAGCAGCTTGGGGGGCAGCCCTGAAGCTTTCTTT
CASSLGGSPEAFF
>NA|14|NA|TRBJ1-5|TRBV21-1
TGTGCCAGCAGCAAAGGGGGCATCGGTCAGCCCCAGCATTTT
CASSKGGIGQPQHF
>NA|14|TRBD2|TRBJ2-7|TRBV6-5
TGTGCCAGCAGTTATGGTAGCGGGGGTTACGAGCAGTACTTC
CASSYGSGGYEQYF
>NA|16|NA|TRBJ1-4|TRBV6-6
TGTGCCAGCAGTCCCCTACGTCCGGGGTCCTATGAAAAACTGTTTTTT
CASSPLRPGSYEKLFF
>NA|13|NA|TRBJ1-2|TRBV10-3
TGTGCCATCAGTGATGGCGGAAACTATGGCTACACCTTC
CAISDGGNYGYTF
>NA|13|NA|TRBJ2-7|TRBV6-5
TGTGCCAGCAGAGTGGGGCGGGACTACGAGCAGTACTTC
CASRVGRDYEQYF
>NA|16|NA|TRBJ1-4|TRBV24-1
TGTGCCACCAGTGGATTTTCTGCCACTCGGGGGGAAAAACTGTTTTTT
CATSGFSATRGEKLFF
>NA|13|NA|TRBJ2-7|TRBV4-2
TGTGCCAGCAGCCCTGGGGGCTTCTACGAGCAGTACTTC
CASSPGGFYEQYF
>NA|16|NA|TRBJ1-1|TRBV9
TGTGCCAGCAGCGTAGCGGTAGGGAGGCTGAACACTGAAGCTTTCTTT
CASSVAVGRLNTEAFF
>NA|16|NA|TRBJ2-1|TRBV9
TGTGCCAGCAGCGTAGCGTCTTTCCCCCAAAACAATGAGCAGTTCTTC
CASSVASFPQNNEQFF
>NA|11|NA|TRBJ1-2|TRBV5-5
TGTGCCAGCAGCTTCGGCCTCAGTTCCACCTTC
CASSFGLSSTF
>NA|15|TRBD2|TRBJ2-7|TRBV18
TGTGCCAGCTCACTTAGCGGGCCGTCCTCCTACGAGCAGTACTTC
CASSLSGPSSYEQYF
>NA|16|NA|TRBJ1-1|TRBV27
TGTGCCAGCAGTTTAATGTCAGGGTGGTTTGGCACTGAAGCTTTCTTT
CASSLMSGWFGTEAFF
>NA|15|TRBD1|TRBJ1-2|TRBV5-6
TGTGCCAGCAGCCCGGGGACAGGGCGCAGCTATGGCTACACCTTC
CASSPGTGRSYGYTF
>NA|14|NA|TRBJ1-1|TRBV6-4
TGTGCCAGCAGTGTTTATGGGGGTGGCACTGAAGCTTTCTTT
CASSVYGGGTEAFF
>NA|13|NA|TRBJ1-2|TRBV7-2
TGTGCCAGCAGCGCCCGTTTAAGGGCTGGCTACACCTTC
CASSARLRAGYTF
>NA|13|NA|TRBJ2-6|TRBV28
TGTGCCAGCGAGTCCTCTGGGGCCAACGTCCTGACTTTC
CASESSGANVLTF
>NA|15|NA|TRBJ2-1|TRBV6-4
TGTGCCAGCAGTGGATTTCGGGAGTCATACAATGAGCAGTTCTTC
CASSGFRESYNEQFF